The entry below gives a single T cell receptor (beta chain) sequence along with its context. Its cognate antigen is unknown. This entry belongs to a study of shared clonotypes between healthy human individuals. The study's findings and limits: Naive subsets, compared against memory subsets, generally had larger estimated richness values. Some naive CD4 clonotypes, approximately 4.5%, turned up in common across a few donors.

The method was immunoSEQ multiplex PCR; TCRdb's version includes in-frame clones alone and lacks a portion of them. Found here are 2 million to 3 million clones, roughly 92% of them singletons; the top ten hold over 0.12%. Recent acute infections and vaccinations were absent in the healthy HIV-negative adult donors. Into CD45RA+ naive and CD45RA-negative memory subsets, the CD4+ cells were split. The sequenced sample was naive CD4+ T cells sorted from blood. Subset indicated: CD45RA+ positively selected. The sequence was collected from a man between 18 and 35 years old in good health.

CDR3 DNA: TGTGCCAGCATGTCCAGAAGGTCGGGTGGCTACACCTTC. This sequence encodes CASMSRRSGGYTF. The V call is TRBV28, the J call TRBJ1-2; D ambiguous. CDR3 length: 13 residues. From germline, CDR1 is MDHEN and CDR2 SYDVKM. The ends were cut back, 7 bases at V and 7 bases at J, with 16 bases in the middle.